This T cell receptor (beta chain) came from a study of blood T cell repertoires in COVID-19. As for the study in general: Italy, Spain and the United States were the sources of the convalescent and acute COVID-19 samples.

The CDR3 spans 19 residues. Germline lookup yields CDR1 SGHTA and CDR2 FQGNSA. Unmatched junction bases numbered 16, after V lost 5 bases and J lost 7 bases. Per the original methods: Estimation of nucleated cell counts relied on the amplification of reference gene primers. Libraries were prepared by immunoSEQ multiplex PCR; TCRdb keeps only in-frame clonotypes and omits some of them. V, J and clone size are taken as reported in that table, and D and trimming were inferred from the DNA itself. The data show about 120,000 clones, with roughly 87% seen just once and roughly a tenth held by the top ten.

The chain employs TRBV7-2 and TRBJ2-1; 14 bases map to TRBD2. The sequence derives from an elderly man with acute or convalescent COVID-19. The sequenced sample consisted of peripheral blood. The DNA of the CDR3 is TGTGCCAGCAGCCCGCGCTTCGGGACTAGCGGGGGAAGGCGGAATGAGCAGTTCTTC. Residues: CASSPRFGTSGGRRNEQFF. Variable domain in full (rest from reference TRBV7-2 and TRBJ2-1): GAGVSQSPSNKVTEKGKDVELRCDPISGHTALYWYRQSLGQGLEFLIYFQGNSAPDKSGLPSDRFSAERTGGSVSTLTIQRTQQEDSAVYLCASSPRFGTSGGRRNEQFFGPGTRLTVL.